Detailed here is one T cell receptor (beta chain). The time point denotes: peripheral blood 6 weeks after treatment start. Disease in patients was locally advanced or metastatic urothelial carcinoma. A total of 1 to 8 samples per patient were collected pretreatment and on-treatment. Germline lookup yields CDR1 SGHNT and CDR2 YYREEE (reference sequence). The trim removed 2 bases at V and 7 bases at J, leaving 6 bases unmatched. CDR3 length equals 14 residues. Profiled with immunoSEQ multiplex PCR; TCRdb holds only in-frame clones, not every one. The sample holds roughly 45,000 clones; about 82% are singletons and the top ten take approximately 8.8%. The source of the sample is a study of PD-L1 blockade in urothelial cancer. Study at large: Bladder-origin urothelial cancer in males covered most of the roughly 29 patients.

The source of this sequence is a man aged 65 to 79 with urothelial cancer. The chain uses TRBV5-4 and TRBJ2-1; 7 bases map to TRBD1. Sequencing was performed on PBMCs, taken around atezolizumab (anti-PD-L1) treatment. The CDR3 here is CASSLGDRENEQFF. CDR3 nucleotide sequence: TGTGCCAGCAGCTTAGGAGACAGGGAGAATGAGCAGTTCTTC.